Presented here are 14 T cell receptor beta chains from one specimen sequenced in a study of blood T cell repertoires in COVID-19. The repertoire was sequenced with immunoSEQ multiplex PCR; TCRdb's copy has only in-frame clones and lacks some. The table records 150,000 to 200,000 clones, approximately 88% of them present only once. Sequenced material: peripheral blood. These receptors were taken from a human donor in a cohort sampled during active COVID-19.

The chain is built from TRBV7-9 and TRBJ2-7, with a tentative D call TRBD1 (5 bases). The V end was cut by 4 bases, the J end by 5 bases, with 9 bases between. The CDR3 extends over 12 amino acids. Germline V gene data show CDR1 as SEHNR and CDR2 as FQNEAQ (reference sequence). DNA of the CDR3: TGTGCCAGCAGCTATTGGGGCAACGAGCAGTACTTC. Translation gives CASSYWGNEQYF.

The V call is TRBV6-2 or TRBV6-3, the J call TRBJ2-3; TRBD2 aligns across 8 bases. Germline CDR1 and CDR2: MNHEY and SVGEGT. The CDR3 length is 15 residues. Trimming at V came to 2 bases and at J to 4 bases, leaving 5 bases not matched to a gene. CDR3 sequence reads: CASSYPSGGSDTQYF. DNA of the CDR3: TGTGCCAGCAGTTACCCGAGCGGGGGTTCAGATACGCAGTATTTT.

V and J are TRBV4-3 and TRBJ1-2; D perhaps matches TRBD1 (5 bases). The CDR3 covers 14 residues. Germline CDR1 and CDR2: LGHNA and YSLEER. Trimming shortened V by 0 bases and J by 3 bases, and 8 bases separated the two germline ends. In DNA form, the CDR3 reads TGCGCCAGCAGCCAAGATCGGGGGTACTATGGCTACACCTTC. It yields the protein CASSQDRGYYGYTF.

V gene TRBV27 combines with J gene TRBJ2-1, with 8 bases that match TRBD1. CDR1 and CDR2 (germline): MNHEY, SMNVEV (reference sequence). The length of the CDR3 is 14 residues. J lost 8 bases, V lost 1 base, and 4 bases had no gene match. CDR3 amino acids: CASSLLGQAHEQFF. The CDR3 DNA reads as TGTGCCAGCAGTTTATTGGGACAGGCCCATGAGCAGTTCTTC.

This chain uses TRBV19 with TRBJ2-3; 14 positions agree with TRBD2. The CDR3 consists of 16 residues. Germline CDR1 and CDR2: LNHDA and SQIVND (reference sequence). Trimming cost V 5 bases and J 4 bases; bases outside gene matches: 5. CDR3 residues: CASSSRLAGGPDTQYF. For the CDR3, the DNA is TGTGCCAGTAGTTCCCGACTAGCGGGAGGGCCAGATACGCAGTATTTT. The full variable domain, in which reference TRBV19 and TRBJ2-3 provide the parts outside the CDR3, is DGGITQSPKYLFRKEGQNVTLSCEQNLNHDAMYWYRQDPGQGLRLIYYSQIVNDFQKGDIAEGYSVSREKKESFPLTVTSAQKNPTAFYLCASSSRLAGGPDTQYFGPGTRLTVL.

This clone appeared a few times. The chain uses TRBV28 and TRBJ2-6; TRBD1 matches at 7 bases. CDR1 and CDR2 (germline): MDHEN, SYDVKM. The CDR3 has 16 residues. V dropped 3 bases and J dropped 2; count of bases not matched to a gene: 4. CDR3 nucleotide sequence: TGTGCCAGCAGTTTCGTAGGACAGGCTGGGGCCAACGTCCTGACTTTC. Translation: CASSFVGQAGANVLTF.

This clone was seen a handful of times. In DNA, the CDR3 is TGTGCCAGCAGCTTGGATCCCGGGGGCGGGAGTGGCTACACCTTC. This sequence encodes CASSLDPGGGSGYTF. The chain uses TRBV5-4 and TRBJ1-2; tentatively, D is TRBD1 (6 bases). The germline CDR1 and CDR2 sequences are SGHNT and YYREEE (reference sequence). With 0 bases removed from V and 7 bases from J, the gap between germline ends came to 16 bases. The length of the CDR3 is 15 residues.

Here the CDR3 reads CASSFGVPGANVLTF. CDR3 in DNA: TGTGCCAGCAGCTTCGGGGTTCCTGGGGCCAACGTCCTGACTTTC. V gene TRBV13 combines with J gene TRBJ2-6; a weak D match, TRBD2 (5 bases). Germline CDR1 PRHDT, CDR2 FYEKMQ (reference sequence). This CDR3 comprises 15 residues. The V gene lost 3 bases and the J gene lost 2 bases, with 8 bases spanning the gap.

In this sample, this clone turned up a few times. V gene TRBV19 combines with J gene TRBJ1-5; unclear D gene. Germline CDR1 LNHDA, CDR2 SQIVND (reference sequence). The CDR3 totals 14 residues. The germline V and J ends were trimmed by 10 bases and 3 bases, with 16 bases remaining between them. CDR3 in DNA: TGTGCCACCAGAAGTGTGGGCCCCAATCAGCCCCAGCATTTT. This translates into CATRSVGPNQPQHF.

The chain couples TRBV6-5 to TRBJ1-6; D is ambiguous. The CDR3 consists of 14 residues. Germline V gives CDR1 MNHEY, CDR2 SVGAGI. V lost 7 bases, J lost 5 bases, and 12 bases lay in between. The CDR3: CASKRHPNNSPLHF. The CDR3 bases are TGTGCCAGCAAAAGACACCCTAATAATTCACCCCTCCACTTT.

The rearrangement joins TRBV6-1 to TRBJ2-7, with 11 bases that match TRBD2. Germline assignment: CDR1 MNHNS and CDR2 SASEGT. The CDR3 is 15 residues long. Losses at the gene ends were 2 bases for V and 2 bases for J; bases not matched to a gene: 2. As DNA, the CDR3 is TGTGCCAGCAGTGAATCACTAGCGGGAGCCTACGAGCAGTACTTC. It is translated as CASSESLAGAYEQYF.

The chain recombines TRBV18 with TRBJ2-3; TRBD2 agrees at 13 bases. CDR1 and CDR2 (germline): KGHSH, LQKENI. The CDR3 runs 19 residues. Trimming at V came to 4 bases and at J to 2 bases, leaving 12 bases not matched to a gene. The CDR3 sequence: CASSLTSGGAGTTTDTQYF. The CDR3 DNA reads TGTGCCAGCTCACTTACTAGCGGGGGGGCCGGGACTACCACAGATACGCAGTATTTT.

V gene TRBV30 combines with J gene TRBJ2-1, with TRBD1 identical over 10 bases. The germline gives CDR1 GTSNPN, CDR2 SVGIG (reference sequence). This CDR3 has 14 residues. Trimming cost V 7 bases and J 2 bases; bases outside gene matches: 5. The CDR3 spells CAFRDRGAYNEQFF. The CDR3 DNA reads as TGTGCCTTCCGGGACAGGGGAGCCTACAATGAGCAGTTCTTC. The full variable domain, with the rest looked up from reference TRBV30 and TRBJ2-1, is SQTIHQWPATLVQPVGSPLSLECTVEGTSNPNLYWYRQAAGRGLQLLFYSVGIGQISSEVPQNLSASRPQDRQFILSSKKLLLSDSGFYLCAFRDRGAYNEQFFGPGTRLTVL.

This clone showed up just once. This chain links TRBV7-2 with TRBJ2-7; 13 bases map to TRBD2. The germline gives CDR1 SGHTA, CDR2 FQGNSA. J gave up 3 bases and V 4 bases, and 6 bases lay outside the gene matches. The CDR3 length is 16 residues. The CDR3 reads CASSSTSGRAVYEQYF. The CDR3 DNA reads as TGTGCCAGCAGCTCCACTAGCGGGAGGGCCGTCTACGAGCAGTACTTC.